These 29 T cell receptor beta chains were all obtained from the same sample, sequenced in a study of post-analysis software for immune sequencing data. Study-level points and caveats: Patients carried four or five TRBV segments more frequently than controls did, and TRBV5-6, TRBV5-1 and TRBV20-1 were among them.

TCR beta cDNA libraries included unique molecular identifiers. TCRdb re-called the PCR reads through MiXCR, storing one row per CDR3 protein. Among around 400,000 distinct CDR3 sequences, over 30% were seen once, and the ten largest hold approximately 7.7%. These TCRs' antigens remain unknown. Specimen: blood. Receptors were obtained from a girl aged 2 to 9 with multiple sclerosis.

The chain recombines TRBV20-1 with TRBJ2-1; D is perhaps TRBD1 (6 bases). Germline CDR1 is DFQATT and CDR2 is SNEGSKA (reference sequence). The CDR3 contains 16 residues. Trimming removed 0 bases at V and 0 bases at J, with 12 bases between. The CDR3 coding sequence is TGCAGTGCTAGAGAGACAGGTTTGAGCTCCTACAATGAGCAGTTCTTC. Its protein product is CSARETGLSSYNEQFF.

The chain is built from TRBV12-3 or TRBV12-4 and TRBJ2-3, with TRBD1 as a possible D gene (5 bases). The CDR3 is 16 residues long. Trimming removed 4 bases at V and 4 bases at J, with 18 bases between. The DNA of the CDR3 is TGTGCCAGCAGTTACCAGGGCGTTTTGGTCTCAGATACGCAGTATTTT. As protein: CASSYQGVLVSDTQYF.

This clonotype was seen more than once but under ten times. The chain is built from TRBV2 and TRBJ2-1; TRBD2 matches at 7 bases. The germline V gene encodes CDR1 SNHLY and CDR2 FYNNEI. CDR3 length equals 11 residues. Unmatched junction bases numbered 2, after V lost 2 bases and J lost 13 bases. Here the CDR3 reads CASSEQRDQFF. The CDR3 nucleotides read TGTGCCAGCAGTGAACAGCGGGACCAGTTCTTC.

The V and J genes are TRBV7-9 and TRBJ2-7; TRBD1 matches 8 bases. Germline V gene sequence: CDR1 SEHNR, CDR2 FQNEAQ (reference sequence). The CDR3 is made up of 16 amino acids. V trimming: 1 base; J trimming: 5 bases; junction bases outside the gene matches: 10. DNA for the CDR3: TGTGCCAGCAGCTTAGTGGGCAGGGGGCCGGAGGACGAGCAGTACTTC. Translation gives CASSLVGRGPEDEQYF.

The chain employs TRBV5-1 and TRBJ2-7; 12 nucleotides line up with TRBD1. V gave up 4 bases and J gave up 3 bases; unmatched junction bases: 2. The CDR3 loop spans 14 amino acids. Per germline, CDR1 SGHRS and CDR2 YFSETQ. CDR3 in DNA: TGCGCCAGCAGCCGGGACAGGGGGCACTACGAGCAGTACTTC. It yields the protein CASSRDRGHYEQYF. The full variable domain, its missing parts supplied by reference TRBV5-1 and TRBJ2-7, is KAGVTQTPRYLIKTRGQQVTLSCSPISGHRSVSWYQQTPGQGLQFLFEYFSETQRNKGNFPGRFSGRQFSNSRSEMNVSTLELGDSALYLCASSRDRGHYEQYFGPGTRLTVT.

This clonotype was observed a few times. The chain joins TRBV7-2 to TRBJ2-3; 10 bases map to TRBD2. Germline values: CDR1 SGHTA, CDR2 FQGNSA. J lost 2 bases, V lost 4 bases, and 15 bases had no gene match. There are 19 residues in the CDR3. CDR3 DNA sequence: TGTGCCAGCAGCTCCGACCCAAAACTAGCGGGATACGCCACAGATACGCAGTATTTT. It codes for CASSSDPKLAGYATDTQYF.

The gene calls are TRBV7-8 and TRBJ1-2; D call uncertain. Trimming left V 5 bases short and J 4 bases short, with 17 bases between. This CDR3 region has 15 residues. Germline V lookup: CDR1 SGHVS, CDR2 FQNEAQ. The CDR3 protein is CASSPLGRNSYGYTF. The CDR3 DNA is TGTGCCAGCAGCCCATTGGGAAGAAACAGCTATGGCTACACCTTC.

This clonotype was observed once. The gene calls are TRBV30 and TRBJ2-7; no firm D call. The CDR3 runs to 11 residues. The germline gives CDR1 GTSNPN, CDR2 SVGIG (reference sequence). The V end lost 3 bases, the J end lost 3 bases, and 6 bases lay between the germline ends. The CDR3 loop reads CAWRDIYEQYF. The CDR3, as DNA: TGTGCCTGGAGGGATATCTACGAGCAGTACTTC. The variable domain in full, with the rest retrieved from reference TRBV30 and TRBJ2-7, is SQTIHQWPATLVQPVGSPLSLECTVEGTSNPNLYWYRQAAGRGLQLLFYSVGIGQISSEVPQNLSASRPQDRQFILSSKKLLLSDSGFYLCAWRDIYEQYFGPGTRLTVT.

The sample holds a few counts of this clonotype. This rearrangement joins TRBV7-2 to TRBJ2-5; possible D gene TRBD2, 7 bases. The CDR3 runs 15 residues. Trimming shortened V by 2 bases and J by 5 bases, and 15 bases separated the two germline ends. CDR1 is SGHTA and CDR2 is FQGNSA in the germline V gene. Written as DNA, the CDR3 is TGTGCCAGCAGCTTAATCGGGGGGCCTCGGGAGACCCAGTACTTC. This sequence encodes CASSLIGGPRETQYF. Full variable domain (remainder filled in from reference TRBV7-2 and TRBJ2-5): GAGVSQSPSNKVTEKGKDVELRCDPISGHTALYWYRQSLGQGLEFLIYFQGNSAPDKSGLPSDRFSAERTGGSVSTLTIQRTQQEDSAVYLCASSLIGGPRETQYFGPGTRLLVL.

Only one count was recorded for this clonotype. The chain joins TRBV28 to TRBJ2-1; D is perhaps TRBD2 (5 bases). The end of the DNA is better explained by TRBJ2-7, so the J call may be wrong. CDR1 is MDHEN, CDR2 SYDVKM, per germline. The CDR3 is 15 amino acids. CDR3 region: CASSPPQLGTYEQYF. CDR3 bases: TGTGCCAGCAGTCCACCACAACTCGGGACCTACGAGCAGTACTTC.

The chain joins TRBV4-1 to TRBJ2-5; the D is unclear. Looked up from germline, CDR1 is MGHRA and CDR2 is YSYEKL. The germline V and J ends were trimmed by 4 bases and 3 bases, with 9 bases remaining between them. The CDR3 loop spans 13 amino acids. The CDR3 sequence: CASSLLTEETQYF. The CDR3 nucleotides are TGCGCCAGCAGCCTCCTCACGGAAGAGACCCAGTACTTC.

The table lists this clonotype with a few counts. The V and J genes are TRBV20-1 and TRBJ2-1; D not certain. This CDR3 region has 13 residues. V gave up 4 bases and J gave up 4 bases, with 11 bases separating them. CDR1 and CDR2 (germline): DFQATT, SNEGSKA (reference sequence). CDR3 region: CSAMLETYNEQFF. CDR3 DNA: TGCAGTGCTATGCTCGAAACTTACAATGAGCAGTTCTTC.

DNA of the CDR3: TGCAGCGTTGAAACCGTAGCTATCCTCATCCCTCCGGGTGAGCAGTTCTTC. Its protein product is CSVETVAILIPPGEQFF. V and J are TRBV29-1 and TRBJ2-1; D gene ambiguous. This CDR3 is 17 amino acids long. Trimming stripped 2 bases from V and 9 bases from J, with 26 bases between. The germline V gene encodes CDR1 SQVTM and CDR2 ANQGSEA.

This clonotype has a handful of counts. The rearrangement joins TRBV10-2 to TRBJ1-5; 9 bases match TRBD1. The germline CDR1 and CDR2 sequences are WSHSY and SAAADI. The V segment lost 6 bases and the J segment 4 bases; nucleotides outside the gene matches: 4. The CDR3 has 14 amino acids. In DNA, the CDR3 is TGCGCCAGCAGACCACAGGGGGCAAATCAGCCCCAGCATTTT. Encoded protein: CASRPQGANQPQHF.

The V and J genes are TRBV15 and TRBJ1-2, with 7 nucleotides matching TRBD1. The CDR3 contains 14 residues. Trimming cost V 4 bases and J 4 bases; bases outside gene matches: 6. CDR1 LNHNV and CDR2 YYDKDF come from the germline V gene (reference sequence). CDR3: CATSIRQGIYGYTF. CDR3 nucleotides: TGTGCCACCAGCATCAGACAGGGAATCTATGGCTACACCTTC.

V gene TRBV20-1 combines with J gene TRBJ1-4, with 9 bases fitting TRBD1. J gave up 6 bases and V 2 bases, and 4 bases lay outside the gene matches. This CDR3 contains 14 residues. CDR1 and CDR2 from the germline V gene are DFQATT and SNEGSKA (reference sequence). The chain's CDR3 is CSARPQGAYEKLFF. The CDR3 DNA is TGCAGTGCTAGACCACAGGGGGCATATGAAAAACTGTTTTTT.

The rearrangement joins TRBV28 to TRBJ1-2, with 10 bases aligning to TRBD1. This CDR3 has 15 amino acids. Germline values: CDR1 MDHEN, CDR2 SYDVKM. With V trimmed by 0 bases and J by 6 bases, 4 bases remained unmatched. The CDR3 reads CASSLWGTGEHGYTF. The CDR3 DNA reads TGTGCCAGCAGTTTATGGGGGACAGGGGAACATGGCTACACCTTC.

This clonotype was counted between two and nine times. The V call is TRBV12-3 or TRBV12-4, the J call TRBJ2-1; D possibly uses TRBD1 or TRBD2 (5 bases each). The CDR3 contains 16 residues. Trimming removed 3 bases from V and 5 bases from J, with 17 bases in between. CDR3 coding DNA: TGTGCCAGCAGTTTCCCAGGACGGGGACCACACAATGAGCAGTTCTTC. Translation: CASSFPGRGPHNEQFF.

V gene TRBV10-1 combines with J gene TRBJ2-2; the D gene is possibly TRBD2 (5 bases). CDR3 length equals 14 residues. Germline CDR1 is WNHNN and CDR2 is SYGVQD (reference sequence). V was cut by 3 bases and J by 5 bases, with 10 bases left in between. The CDR3 DNA follows: TGCGCCAGCAGTGAAACTAGGGCAACCGGGGAGCTGTTTTTT. It specifies CASSETRATGELFF.

This clonotype has only a few counts. The rearrangement uses TRBV29-1 and TRBJ2-3; D is ambiguous. This CDR3 region has 13 residues. Deletions cut 2 bases from V and 7 bases from J, with 13 bases between. Germline values: CDR1 SQVTM, CDR2 ANQGSEA. The CDR3 loop is CSVETSARNTQYF. CDR3 sequence (DNA): TGCAGCGTTGAAACCAGCGCGCGGAATACGCAGTATTTT.

The chain couples TRBV12-3 or TRBV12-4 to TRBJ2-1; D unclear. Matching the DNA end better, TRBJ2-7 makes the J call doubtful. There are 15 residues in the CDR3. The CDR3 sequence: CASSSTPTRYNEQYF. The CDR3 DNA reads TGTGCCAGCAGTTCCACACCCACGCGTTACAATGAGCAGTACTTC.

The J gene is TRBJ2-5, the V gene TRBV7-2; TRBD2 might be the D (6 bases). Trimming cost V 7 bases and J 2 bases, with 14 bases left between them. Germline lookup yields CDR1 SGHTA and CDR2 FQGNSA. The CDR3 covers 14 residues. The CDR3 nucleotides are TGTGCCAGCACCCCGGCGGGGCAGCAAGAGACCCAGTACTTC. The encoded protein is CASTPAGQQETQYF.

The chain employs TRBV27 and TRBJ1-2, with 9 bases fitting TRBD1. CDR3 size: 14 residues. CDR1 and CDR2 (germline): MNHEY, SMNVEV (reference sequence). The V segment lost 5 bases and the J segment 4 bases; nucleotides outside the gene matches: 5. The CDR3 is CASSTPGQGYGYTF. CDR3 sequence (DNA): TGTGCCAGCAGTACCCCGGGACAGGGCTATGGCTACACCTTC.

In this sample, this clonotype turned up a few times. The chain combines TRBV9 with TRBJ2-3; the match to TRBD1 covers 7 bases. V was clipped by 0 bases and J by 0 bases; unmatched bases: 1. The CDR3 length is 15 residues. From germline, CDR1 is SGDLS and CDR2 YYNGEE. The CDR3 loop is CASSVVGQSTDTQYF. Here the CDR3 DNA reads TGTGCCAGCAGCGTAGTGGGACAGAGCACAGATACGCAGTATTTT.

The chain carries TRBV9 and TRBJ2-7; D not certain. V was pared by 0 bases and J by 1 base, with 8 bases between. Germline V CDR1 and CDR2: SGDLS, YYNGEE. The CDR3 is 14 residues long. Here the CDR3 reads CASSVVEESYEQYF. The DNA for the CDR3 is TGTGCCAGCAGCGTAGTGGAAGAGTCCTACGAGCAGTACTTC.

This clonotype was observed a handful of times. This chain links TRBV6-2 or TRBV6-3 with TRBJ2-3, with 11 bases matching TRBD2. Germline CDR1 is MNHEY and CDR2 is SVGEGT. CDR3 size: 18 residues. Unmatched junction bases numbered 13, after V lost 7 bases and J lost 1 base. The CDR3 DNA follows: TGTGCCAGCACCGTGACTAGCGGGATCGAGGAGGGCACAGATACGCAGTATTTT. Translated, it gives CASTVTSGIEEGTDTQYF.

This clonotype appeared a single time. CDR3 in DNA: TGTGCCAGCAGAAAGCAGGGGGCGATCACAGATACGCAGTATTTT. Encoded protein: CASRKQGAITDTQYF. This chain links TRBV6-5 with TRBJ2-3; TRBD1 matches 8 bases. J gave up 2 bases and V 6 bases, and 7 bases lay outside the gene matches. The CDR3 has 15 residues. From germline, CDR1 is MNHEY and CDR2 SVGAGI.

The V call is TRBV6-6, the J call TRBJ1-5; D gene ambiguous. The CDR3 covers 13 residues. Trimming removed 9 bases from V and 0 bases from J, with 9 bases in between. Germline-derived CDR1 and CDR2 are MNHNY and SVGAGI (reference sequence). CDR3 amino acids: CASRLDSNQPQHF. CDR3 bases: TGTGCCAGTCGACTAGATAGCAATCAGCCCCAGCATTTT.

V usage is TRBV5-6 and J usage is TRBJ2-3; 7 nucleotides align to TRBD2. CDR1 and CDR2 (germline): SGHDT, YYEEEE. The CDR3 sequence is 15 residues long. J gave up 2 bases and V 4 bases, and 7 bases lay outside the gene matches. CDR3 in amino acids: CASSPRGLDTDTQYF. The CDR3 DNA reads TGTGCCAGCAGCCCGCGGGGGTTGGACACAGATACGCAGTATTTT.